The subject of this entry is one T cell receptor beta chain. No antigen is known for it. The sample holds other DNA sequences that translate to the same CDR3. Produced via immunoSEQ multiplex PCR; TCRdb's table is partial and in-frame only. The sample holds approximately 50,000 clones, about three quarters seen once. The sort gate was single viable CD3+CD4+CD8-CD45RO+ cells for memory CD4+ T cells. Positive selection with CD4 microbeads enriched total CD4+ T cells. These data belong to a study of memory CD4+ T cells and cytomegalovirus serostatus. Across the whole study: This sample comes from healthy Belgian adults, under 10 CMV seropositive, roughly 22 seronegative.

General study findings and limits: About 40% of the roughly 160 known CMV-associated TCRbeta sequences appeared in CD4+ memory. A US-trained random forest predicted CMV serostatus with median AUC around 0.9.

The receptor was derived from an adult in good health and CMV-seropositive. Sequencing used memory CD4+ T cells from blood.

This chain's CDR3 is CASSLGGNTGELFF. For the CDR3, the DNA is TGCGCCAGCAGCTTGGGCGGGAACACCGGGGAGCTGTTTTTT. J is TRBJ2-2 and V is TRBV5-1; no reliable D call. Between the trimmed V and J ends, which lost 0 bases and 1 base, there was a span of 4 bases. Per the germline V gene, CDR1 is SGHRS and CDR2 is YFSETQ. The CDR3 consists of 14 residues.